The subject of this entry is one TCR beta chain. The antigen is undetermined. These data originate in a study of vaccination effects on CD4 cells after COVID-19. Study-wide context: Sampling occurred a median 72 days post second dose, range 14 to 241.

Findings of the study overall: Marked clonal contraction was seen in infection- and vaccine-induced clones late after vaccination.

The CDR3 is made up of 14 amino acids. Between the trimmed V and J ends, which lost 2 bases and 4 bases, there was a span of 12 bases. The V gene's germline CDR1 is MGHRA and CDR2 YSYEKL. TCRdb's copy holds only in-frame clones and misses some; the assay was immunoSEQ multiplex PCR. The data show more than 65,000 clones, 70% to 90% seen once. Within the ViraFEST assay, antigen-specific CD4+ T cells underwent expansion with viral peptide pools prior to sequencing. Investigators separated out CD4+ T cells once approximately 10 days of culture had passed. Either the mRNA-1273 or the BNT162b2 vaccine was given to participants as two doses.

Sequenced material: CD4+ T cells from PBMCs cultured with HCoV-229E spike peptides, taken after COVID-19 vaccination. This rearrangement joins TRBV4-1 to TRBJ2-7; possible D gene TRBD2, 5 bases. The clonotype was recovered from a human donor who received a COVID-19 vaccine. Here the CDR3 DNA reads TGCGCCAGCAGCCAACAGGTGAGCGGTTACGAGCAGTACGTC. Its translation: CASSQQVSGYEQYV.